This is a list of T cell receptor beta chains from one sample in a study of blood T cells in healthy people across ages. TCRdb fed the 5' RACE reads into MiXCR, producing one record per CDR3 protein. The sample holds about 1,500,000 distinct CDR3 sequences, around two fifths seen once. The sequencing sample was made of blood. Source of these receptors: a young woman in good health. The CDR3 runs from the conserved cysteine through the conserved F or W. D genes are given only for firm matches. For some rows the clone size is stated as once, few or many, or as a class when expanded; others skip it.

d_call j_call clone_size v_call cdr3_aa cdr3_nt
- TRBJ2-7 - TRBV9 CASSVGSPYEQYF TGTGCCAGCAGCGTTGGATCCCCCTACGAGCAGTACTTC
- TRBJ2-3 - TRBV5-1 CASSTRTPDTQYF TGCGCCAGCAGCACCCGTACCCCAGATACGCAGTATTTT
- TRBJ2-7 - TRBV28 CASSSRGRPTYNEQYF TGTGCCAGCAGTTCTAGGGGGAGGCCAACTTACAATGAGCAGTACTTC
TRBD2 TRBJ2-3 - TRBV4-2 CASNPLAGVTDTQYF TGTGCCAGCAACCCACTAGCGGGAGTCACAGATACGCAGTATTTT
TRBD2 TRBJ2-7 many TRBV10-3 CAAGGDSDTYEQYF TGTGCCGCGGGGGGGGATAGCGATACCTACGAGCAGTACTTC
- TRBJ1-1 - TRBV3-1 CASSRGRDLTEAFF TGTGCCAGCAGCCGGGGCCGGGACCTCACTGAAGCTTTCTTT
TRBD1 TRBJ2-5 - TRBV18 CASSPWTGGWETQYF TGTGCCAGCTCACCCTGGACAGGGGGATGGGAGACCCAGTACTTC
- TRBJ2-6 few TRBV10-3 CAISARADLGLGANVLTF TGTGCCATCTCCGCCCGGGCAGATTTAGGGCTTGGGGCCAACGTCCTGACTTTC
- TRBJ2-5 few TRBV6-4 CASDRDGNQETQYF TGTGCCAGTGATCGTGATGGGAACCAAGAGACCCAGTACTTC
- TRBJ1-2 few TRBV7-9 CASSQTDPTPNYGYTF TGTGCCAGCAGCCAAACCGACCCGACACCTAACTATGGCTACACCTTC
TRBD2 TRBJ2-7 - TRBV20-1 CSARERGGTYEQYF TGCAGTGCTAGGGAGCGGGGGGGAACCTACGAGCAGTACTTC
- TRBJ1-1 - TRBV10-3 CAIRQGLSGDTEAFF TGTGCCATCAGACAAGGTCTATCTGGGGACACTGAAGCTTTCTTT
- TRBJ2-3 - TRBV4-1 CASSQVIQGGGASTQYF TGCGCCAGCAGCCAAGTTATACAGGGGGGGGGGGCCTCCACGCAGTATTTT
TRBD1 TRBJ1-6 - TRBV25-1 CVSSLGTGLNSPLHF TGTGTCAGCAGTCTGGGGACAGGGTTGAATTCACCCCTCCACTTT
TRBD1 TRBJ1-1 few TRBV2 CASTGDRETEAFF TGTGCCAGCACTGGGGACAGGGAGACTGAAGCTTTCTTT
TRBD2 TRBJ2-1 - TRBV7-8 CAGSYAGEFDEQFF TGTGCCGGCAGCTACGCGGGGGAGTTTGATGAGCAGTTCTTC
- TRBJ2-7 - TRBV6-5 CASSSRQANYNEQYF TGTGCCAGCAGTTCTCGACAGGCTAACTACAATGAGCAGTACTTC
- TRBJ1-1 - TRBV12-3/TRBV12-4 CASSPGGKTNTEAFF TGTGCCAGCAGCCCGGGGGGGAAGACGAACACTGAAGCTTTCTTT
- TRBJ2-5 - TRBV4-1 CASSPGGLPHQETQYF TGCGCCAGCAGCCCAGGAGGCCTACCCCATCAAGAGACCCAGTACTTC
TRBD2 TRBJ2-5 few TRBV11-2 CASSPWTSGGGETQYF TGTGCCAGCAGCCCCTGGACTAGCGGGGGAGGTGAGACCCAGTACTTC
TRBD1 TRBJ2-3 - TRBV10-3 CAISVGTASTDTQYF TGTGCCATCAGCGTCGGGACAGCTAGCACAGATACGCAGTATTTT
- TRBJ1-5 - TRBV5-1 CASSSSGGQGQPQHF TGCGCCAGCAGCTCTAGCGGGGGGCAGGGGCAGCCCCAGCATTTT
TRBD1 TRBJ1-2 - TRBV7-9 CASSPTGEDGYTF TGTGCCAGCAGTCCAACAGGGGAGGATGGCTACACCTTC
- TRBJ2-5 - TRBV20-1 CSARGPGTETQYF TGCAGTGCTAGAGGGCCGGGGACAGAGACCCAGTACTTC
- TRBJ2-7 - TRBV7-9 CASSLAGGGKALEQYF TGTGCCAGCAGCTTAGCGGGAGGTGGGAAAGCGCTCGAGCAGTACTTC
TRBD1 TRBJ1-4 few TRBV20-1 CSARGPSGTAATNEKLFF TGCAGTGCTAGAGGACCATCCGGGACAGCTGCAACTAATGAAAAACTGTTTTTT
TRBD1 TRBJ2-3 - TRBV6-5 CASSYRQGLTDTQYF TGTGCCAGCAGTTACCGACAGGGCCTCACAGATACGCAGTATTTT
- TRBJ1-2 few TRBV6-1 CAHLRGMDGYTF TGTGCCCACTTGAGGGGGATGGATGGCTACACCTTC
- TRBJ1-5 - TRBV2 CASSGEVPNQPQHF TGTGCCAGCAGTGGGGAAGTTCCCAATCAGCCCCAGCATTTT
TRBD2 TRBJ2-7 - TRBV7-2 CASSFPRLAGINEQYF TGTGCCAGCAGCTTCCCTAGACTAGCGGGTATAAATGAGCAGTACTTC
- TRBJ2-7 many TRBV29-1 CSVGGLYSYEQYF TGCAGCGTTGGCGGGCTCTACTCCTACGAGCAGTACTTC
TRBD2 TRBJ2-1 - TRBV29-1 CSVEHGGGYNEQFF TGCAGCGTAGAACATGGGGGGGGTTACAATGAGCAGTTCTTC
- TRBJ1-2 - TRBV30 CAWSEEGSDYGYTF TGTGCCTGGAGCGAAGAAGGAAGTGACTATGGCTACACCTTC
TRBD2 TRBJ2-3 - TRBV7-6 CASGVGTSGTGDTQYF TGTGCCAGCGGGGTAGGGACTAGCGGGACGGGGGATACGCAGTATTTT
TRBD1 TRBJ1-2 few TRBV25-1 CASSGEGQGYGYTF TGTGCCAGCAGTGGCGAGGGACAGGGGTATGGCTACACCTTC
- TRBJ2-1 - TRBV4-1 CASSQDQASAYNEQFF TGCGCCAGCAGCCAAGATCAGGCTAGCGCCTACAATGAGCAGTTCTTC
- TRBJ2-5 - TRBV20-1 CSAPWGGPQETQYF TGCAGTGCCCCTTGGGGGGGGCCCCAAGAGACCCAGTACTTC
- TRBJ1-2 - TRBV7-3 CASSLTSRAGAKGYTF TGTGCCAGCAGCTTAACGAGTCGGGCGGGGGCCAAAGGCTACACCTTC
- TRBJ2-1 - TRBV6-5 CASTQGSEQFF TGTGCCAGCACCCAAGGGAGTGAGCAGTTCTTC
- TRBJ2-5 - TRBV6-5 CASSLSGPLRNEQYF TGTGCCAGCAGCCTTAGCGGCCCTCTCCGGAATGAGCAGTACTTC